These 14 T cell receptor beta chains came from one sample sequenced in a study of shared clonotypes between healthy human individuals. Only in-frame clones appear in the TCRdb table, and some are missing; sequencing was by immunoSEQ multiplex PCR. This table has around 640,000 clones, about 96% appearing once. CD45RO negativity and positive selection for CCR7 defined naive CD8 cells, a population that excluded terminally differentiated effector memory CD45RA+ cells. The specimen sequenced was naive CD8+ T cells sorted from blood. These receptors originate from a woman in her 30s in good health.

The table lists this clone with a count of one. The chain joins TRBV7-7 to TRBJ2-5; D remains ambiguous. Germline CDR1 SSHAT, CDR2 FNYEAQ (reference sequence). CDR3 length: 14 residues. V lost 1 base and J 1 base, leaving 7 bases between the germline ends. The CDR3 sequence: CASSLDLGQETQYF. CDR3 sequence (DNA): TGTGCCAGCAGCTTAGACCTAGGCCAAGAGACCCAGTACTTC.

The chain couples TRBV7-9 to TRBJ1-1, with 7 bases that match TRBD1. The CDR3 consists of 15 residues. Trimming removed 0 bases from V and 4 bases from J; junction bases left unmatched: 5. CDR1 is SEHNR and CDR2 is FQNEAQ in the germline V gene (reference sequence). CDR3 region: CASSLAEGASTEAFF. CDR3 DNA sequence: TGTGCCAGCAGCTTAGCTGAGGGGGCGAGCACTGAAGCTTTCTTT. Filled out from reference TRBV7-9 and TRBJ1-1, the complete variable domain reads DTGVSQNPRHKITKRGQNVTFRCDPISEHNRLYWYRQTLGQGPEFLTYFQNEAQLEKSRLLSDRFSAERPKGSFSTLEIQRTEQGDSAMYLCASSLAEGASTEAFFGQGTRLTVV.

Of note for this clone: The same CDR3 is also encoded by other DNA sequences in this sample. The rearrangement links TRBV7-9 to TRBJ2-7, with D possibly TRBD2 on 6 matching bases. V was clipped by 3 bases and J by 3 bases, with 9 bases between them. Germline lookup yields CDR1 SEHNR and CDR2 FQNEAQ (reference sequence). The CDR3 contains 13 residues. CDR3 sequence reads: CASSFSGDYEQYF. As DNA, the CDR3 is TGTGCCAGCAGCTTCTCGGGGGACTACGAGCAGTACTTC.

The chain links TRBV6-1 to TRBJ2-2; D is undetermined. Germline CDR1 and CDR2: MNHNS and SASEGT. Trimming shortened V by 4 bases and J by 6 bases, and 0 bases separated the two germline ends. The CDR3 sequence is 10 residues long. CDR3 in amino acids: CASSAGELFF. The CDR3 bases are TGTGCCAGCAGTGCCGGGGAGCTGTTTTTT.

This rearrangement joins TRBV11-1 to TRBJ2-5; TRBD1 agrees at 9 bases. Germline V CDR1 and CDR2: SGHAT, FQDESV (reference sequence). This CDR3 is 16 amino acids long. V shed 6 bases, J shed 4 bases, and the junction held 12 bases outside the gene matches. The CDR3 reads CASRLGQGLLGETQYF. For the CDR3, the DNA is TGTGCCAGCAGGTTGGGACAGGGCCTGCTAGGAGAGACCCAGTACTTC.

The chain recombines TRBV9 with TRBJ1-3; D unresolved. The CDR3 is 14 amino acids. Germline V lookup: CDR1 SGDLS, CDR2 YYNGEE. V lost 0 bases and J lost 3, with 7 bases in between. CDR3 DNA: TGTGCCAGCAGCGTAGCGCCAGATGGAAACACCATATATTTT. Encoded protein: CASSVAPDGNTIYF.

The count of this clone is one. The chain carries TRBV7-8 and TRBJ1-1; D is possibly TRBD1 (6 bases). V lost 4 bases to trimming and J lost 3 bases, with 15 bases between them. The CDR3 is made up of 15 amino acids. Per germline, CDR1 SGHVS and CDR2 FQNEAQ. CDR3 sequence: CASSSRGGRDTEAFF. The CDR3 DNA reads as TGTGCCAGCAGCTCAAGGGGGGGGCGAGACACTGAAGCTTTCTTT.

The rearrangement uses TRBV7-9 and TRBJ2-7; the D gene is possibly TRBD1 (5 bases). The CDR3 loop spans 13 amino acids. The germline CDR1 and CDR2 sequences are SEHNR and FQNEAQ (reference sequence). V was cut by 1 base and J by 6 bases, with 10 bases left in between. The CDR3 nucleotides are TGTGCCAGCAGCTTAGAAGGGGCAGCCGAGCAGTACTTC. Translated: CASSLEGAAEQYF.

This chain links TRBV9 with TRBJ2-7, with 9 bases fitting TRBD2. Germline CDR1 and CDR2: SGDLS and YYNGEE. Unmatched junction bases numbered 5, after V lost 2 bases and J lost 2 bases. CDR3 length: 15 amino acids. DNA of the CDR3: TGTGCCAGCAGCGTGGCTAGCGGGGCCGCCTACGAGCAGTACTTC. It yields the protein CASSVASGAAYEQYF.

V gene TRBV28 combines with J gene TRBJ2-3, with D tentatively TRBD1 or TRBD2 (5 bases each). The germline V gene has CDR1 MDHEN and CDR2 SYDVKM. Trimming removed 3 bases from V and 4 bases from J, with 14 bases in between. This CDR3 contains 15 residues. CDR3 coding DNA: TGTGCCAGCAGTTTGGGACCCCCCGCGGCAGATACGCAGTATTTT. Translation: CASSLGPPAADTQYF.

V and J are TRBV19 and TRBJ2-1; a possible D gene is TRBD1 (5 bases). The V end was cut by 6 bases, the J end by 10 bases, with 19 bases between. Germline V lookup: CDR1 LNHDA, CDR2 SQIVND (reference sequence). CDR3 length: 14 residues. This CDR3 reads CASRVSGSRSEQFF. CDR3 bases: TGTGCCAGTAGAGTGTCAGGGTCTCGTTCGGAGCAGTTCTTC.

V and J are TRBV6-5 and TRBJ1-2; 7 bases align to TRBD1. The V and J ends lost 0 bases and 7 bases, in that order; junction bases with no gene match: 8. CDR3 length equals 15 residues. Per germline, CDR1 MNHEY and CDR2 SVGAGI. The CDR3 region has the DNA TGTGCCAGCAGTTACTCCGAGGGGGCCGGCGTTGGCTACACCTTC. This encodes CASSYSEGAGVGYTF.

The V call is TRBV7-9, the J call TRBJ2-2; no clear D. V lost 2 bases and J 4 bases, leaving 14 bases between the germline ends. CDR1 is SEHNR and CDR2 is FQNEAQ in the germline V gene (reference sequence). CDR3 length: 16 residues. The CDR3 DNA reads as TGTGCCAGCAGCTTACTTGCCCGCGTCAGCACCGGGGAGCTGTTTTTT. Its translation: CASSLLARVSTGELFF. Using reference TRBV7-9 and TRBJ2-2 for the parts outside the CDR3, the full variable domain is DTGVSQNPRHKITKRGQNVTFRCDPISEHNRLYWYRQTLGQGPEFLTYFQNEAQLEKSRLLSDRFSAERPKGSFSTLEIQRTEQGDSAMYLCASSLLARVSTGELFFGEGSRLTVL.

This clone appeared once. V and J are TRBV29-1 and TRBJ2-1; 12 positions match TRBD2. The CDR3 loop spans 17 amino acids. CDR1 SQVTM and CDR2 ANQGSEA come from the germline V gene. V was clipped by 3 bases and J by 3 bases; unmatched bases: 9. The CDR3 DNA reads TGCAGCGTTGATGGGCTAGCGGGAGGGATCGACTACAATGAGCAGTTCTTC. Translation gives CSVDGLAGGIDYNEQFF.